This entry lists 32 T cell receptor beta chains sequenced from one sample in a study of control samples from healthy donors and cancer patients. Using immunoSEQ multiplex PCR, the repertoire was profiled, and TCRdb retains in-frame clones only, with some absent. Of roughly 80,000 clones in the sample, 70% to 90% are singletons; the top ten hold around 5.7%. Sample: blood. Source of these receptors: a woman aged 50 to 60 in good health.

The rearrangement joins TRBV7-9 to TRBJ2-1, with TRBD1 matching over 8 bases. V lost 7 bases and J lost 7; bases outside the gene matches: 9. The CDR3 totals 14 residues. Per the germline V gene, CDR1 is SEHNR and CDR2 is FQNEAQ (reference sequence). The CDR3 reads CASNRQGSENEQFF. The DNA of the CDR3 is TGTGCCAGCAACCGACAGGGGAGTGAGAATGAGCAGTTCTTC. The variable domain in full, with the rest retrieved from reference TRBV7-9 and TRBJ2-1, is DTGVSQNPRHKITKRGQNVTFRCDPISEHNRLYWYRQTLGQGPEFLTYFQNEAQLEKSRLLSDRFSAERPKGSFSTLEIQRTEQGDSAMYLCASNRQGSENEQFFGPGTRLTVL.

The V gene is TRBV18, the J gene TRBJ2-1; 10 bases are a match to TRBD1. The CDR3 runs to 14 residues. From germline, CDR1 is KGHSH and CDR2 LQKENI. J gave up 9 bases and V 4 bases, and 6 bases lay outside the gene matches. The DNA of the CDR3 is TGTGCCAGCTCACGGGGACAGGGGTTCGGTGAGCAGTTCTTC. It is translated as CASSRGQGFGEQFF.

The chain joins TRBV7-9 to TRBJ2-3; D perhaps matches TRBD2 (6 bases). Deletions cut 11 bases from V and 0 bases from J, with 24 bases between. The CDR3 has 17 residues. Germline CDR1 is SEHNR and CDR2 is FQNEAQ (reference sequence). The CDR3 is CALLPHSSVSSTDTQYF. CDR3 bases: TGTGCCCTTCTTCCCCACTCTAGCGTATCTAGCACAGATACGCAGTATTTT.

CDR3 DNA sequence: TGTGCCAGCAGCGCTTATGGGATAGCGGCTAGCACAGATACGCAGTATTTT. This sequence encodes CASSAYGIAASTDTQYF. The chain uses TRBV9 and TRBJ2-3, with D maybe TRBD2 (6 bases). Trimming pared 3 bases from V and 0 bases from J, leaving 17 bases between. The germline V gene encodes CDR1 SGDLS and CDR2 YYNGEE. This CDR3 has 17 residues.

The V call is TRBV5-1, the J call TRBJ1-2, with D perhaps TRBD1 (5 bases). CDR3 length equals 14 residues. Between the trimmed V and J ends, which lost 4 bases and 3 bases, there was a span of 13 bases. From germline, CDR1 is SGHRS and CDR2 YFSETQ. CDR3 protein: CASSPGGTHYGYTF. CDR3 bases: TGCGCCAGCAGCCCCGGTGGGACTCACTATGGCTACACCTTC.

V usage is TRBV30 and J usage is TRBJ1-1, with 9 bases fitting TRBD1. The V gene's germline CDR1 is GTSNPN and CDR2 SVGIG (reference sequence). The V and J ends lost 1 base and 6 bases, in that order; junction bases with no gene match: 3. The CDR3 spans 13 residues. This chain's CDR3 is CAWSETGGSEAFF. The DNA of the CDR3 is TGTGCCTGGAGTGAAACAGGGGGCTCTGAAGCTTTCTTT.

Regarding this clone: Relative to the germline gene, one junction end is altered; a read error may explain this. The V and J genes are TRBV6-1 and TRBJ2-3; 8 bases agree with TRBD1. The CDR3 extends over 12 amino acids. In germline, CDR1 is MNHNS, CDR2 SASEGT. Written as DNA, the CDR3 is TGTGCCAGCAATGAATGGACAGGGATGCAGTATTTT. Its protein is CASNEWTGMQYF.

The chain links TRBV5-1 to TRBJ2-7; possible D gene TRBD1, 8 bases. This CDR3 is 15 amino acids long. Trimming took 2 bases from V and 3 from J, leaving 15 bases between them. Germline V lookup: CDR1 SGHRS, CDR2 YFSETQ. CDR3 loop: CASSLAGQDFYEQYF. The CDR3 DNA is TGCGCCAGCAGCTTAGCGGGACAGGATTTCTACGAGCAGTACTTC.

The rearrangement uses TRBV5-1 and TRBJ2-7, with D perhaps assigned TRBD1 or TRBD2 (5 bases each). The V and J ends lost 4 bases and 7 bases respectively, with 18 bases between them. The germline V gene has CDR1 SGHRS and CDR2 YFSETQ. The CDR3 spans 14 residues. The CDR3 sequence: CASSPGTGLWEQYF. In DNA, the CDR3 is TGCGCCAGCAGCCCCGGGACGGGCCTCTGGGAGCAGTACTTC.

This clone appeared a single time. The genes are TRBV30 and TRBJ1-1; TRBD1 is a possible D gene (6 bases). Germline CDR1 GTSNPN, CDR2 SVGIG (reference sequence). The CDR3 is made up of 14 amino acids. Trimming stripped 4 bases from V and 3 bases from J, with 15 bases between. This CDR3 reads CAWTMAGEDTEAFF. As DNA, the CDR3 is TGTGCCTGGACAATGGCAGGGGAGGACACTGAAGCTTTCTTT.

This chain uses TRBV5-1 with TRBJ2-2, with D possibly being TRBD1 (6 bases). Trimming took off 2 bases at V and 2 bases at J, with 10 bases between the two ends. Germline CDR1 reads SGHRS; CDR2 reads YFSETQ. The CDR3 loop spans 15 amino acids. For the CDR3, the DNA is TGCGCCAGCAGCTTAAGGACAGACAACACCGGGGAGCTGTTTTTT. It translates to CASSLRTDNTGELFF. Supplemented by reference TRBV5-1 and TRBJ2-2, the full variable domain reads KAGVTQTPRYLIKTRGQQVTLSCSPISGHRSVSWYQQTPGQGLQFLFEYFSETQRNKGNFPGRFSGRQFSNSRSEMNVSTLELGDSALYLCASSLRTDNTGELFFGEGSRLTVL.

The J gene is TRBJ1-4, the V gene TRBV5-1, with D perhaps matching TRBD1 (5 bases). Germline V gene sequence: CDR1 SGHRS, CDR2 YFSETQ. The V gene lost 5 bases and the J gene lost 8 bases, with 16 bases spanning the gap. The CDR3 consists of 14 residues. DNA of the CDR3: TGCGCCAGCAGGTATAGTACAGGAGCCGAAAAACTGTTTTTT. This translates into CASRYSTGAEKLFF.

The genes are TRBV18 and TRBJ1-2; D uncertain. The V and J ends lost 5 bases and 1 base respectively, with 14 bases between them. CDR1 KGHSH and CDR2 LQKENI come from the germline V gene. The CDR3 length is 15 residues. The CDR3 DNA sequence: TGTGCCAGCTCATTTATGGAAACAGTTAACTATGGCTACACCTTC. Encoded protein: CASSFMETVNYGYTF.

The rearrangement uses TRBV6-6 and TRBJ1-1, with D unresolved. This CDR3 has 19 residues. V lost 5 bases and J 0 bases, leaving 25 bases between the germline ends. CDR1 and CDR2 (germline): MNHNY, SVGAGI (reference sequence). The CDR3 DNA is TGTGCCAGCAGTCTCTTCGGACCGGGTCTTTCTGCAATGAACACTGAAGCTTTCTTT. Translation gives CASSLFGPGLSAMNTEAFF.

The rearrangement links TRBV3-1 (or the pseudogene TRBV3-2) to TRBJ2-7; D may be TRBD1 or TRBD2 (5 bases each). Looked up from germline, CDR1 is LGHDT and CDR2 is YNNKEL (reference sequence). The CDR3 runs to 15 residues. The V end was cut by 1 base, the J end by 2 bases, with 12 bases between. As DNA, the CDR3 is TGTGCCAGCAGCCAAGGGGGGAAGGGACCCTACGAGCAGTACTTC. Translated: CASSQGGKGPYEQYF.

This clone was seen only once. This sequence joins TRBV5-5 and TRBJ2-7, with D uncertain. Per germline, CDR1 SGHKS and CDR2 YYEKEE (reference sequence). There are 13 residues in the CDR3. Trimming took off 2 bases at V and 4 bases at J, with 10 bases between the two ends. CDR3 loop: CASSFTWVYEQYF. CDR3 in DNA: TGTGCCAGCAGCTTTACTTGGGTTTACGAGCAGTACTTC. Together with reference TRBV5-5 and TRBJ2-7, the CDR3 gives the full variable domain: DAGVTQSPTHLIKTRGQQVTLRCSPISGHKSVSWYQQVLGQGPQFIFQYYEKEERGRGNFPDRFSARQFPNYSSELNVNALLLGDSALYLCASSFTWVYEQYFGPGTRLTVT.

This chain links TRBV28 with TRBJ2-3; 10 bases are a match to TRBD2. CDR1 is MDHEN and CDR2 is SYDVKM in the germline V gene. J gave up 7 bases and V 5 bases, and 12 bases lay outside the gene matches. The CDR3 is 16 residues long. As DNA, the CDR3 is TGTGCCAGCAGTAGCATCGGAGCGGGGGGGCCTTATACGCAGTATTTT. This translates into CASSSIGAGGPYTQYF.

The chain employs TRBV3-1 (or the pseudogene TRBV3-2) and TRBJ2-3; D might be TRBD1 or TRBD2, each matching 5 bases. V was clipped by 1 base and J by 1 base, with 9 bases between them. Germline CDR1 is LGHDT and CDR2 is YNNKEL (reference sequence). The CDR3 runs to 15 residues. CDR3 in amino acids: CASSQAGLGTDTQYF. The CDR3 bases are TGTGCCAGCAGCCAAGCGGGGCTAGGCACAGATACGCAGTATTTT.

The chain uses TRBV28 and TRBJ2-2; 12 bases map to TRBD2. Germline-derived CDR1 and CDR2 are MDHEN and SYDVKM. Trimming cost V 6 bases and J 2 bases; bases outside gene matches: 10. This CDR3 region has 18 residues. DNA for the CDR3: TGTGCCAGCAGGCTTCCGACTAGCGGGGGCCCCAACACCGGGGAGCTGTTTTTT. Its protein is CASRLPTSGGPNTGELFF.

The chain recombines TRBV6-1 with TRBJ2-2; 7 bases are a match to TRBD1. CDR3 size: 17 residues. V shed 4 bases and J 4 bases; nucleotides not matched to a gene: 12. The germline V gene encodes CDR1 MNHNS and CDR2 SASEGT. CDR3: CASSVSDRTSSTGELFF. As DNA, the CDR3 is TGTGCCAGCAGTGTCTCGGACAGGACATCGAGCACCGGGGAGCTGTTTTTT.

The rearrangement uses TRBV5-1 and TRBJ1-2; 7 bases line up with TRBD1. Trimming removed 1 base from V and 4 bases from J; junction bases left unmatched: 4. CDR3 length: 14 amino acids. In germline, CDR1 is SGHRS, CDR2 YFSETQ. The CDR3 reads CASSLIRDSYGYTF. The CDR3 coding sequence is TGCGCCAGCAGCTTGATCCGGGACAGCTATGGCTACACCTTC.

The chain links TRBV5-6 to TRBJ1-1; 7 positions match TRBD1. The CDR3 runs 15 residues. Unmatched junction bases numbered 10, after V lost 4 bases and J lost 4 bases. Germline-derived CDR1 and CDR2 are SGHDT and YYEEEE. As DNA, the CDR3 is TGTGCCAGCAGCGAACAGGGGAGGGGTTTCACTGAAGCTTTCTTT. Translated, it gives CASSEQGRGFTEAFF.

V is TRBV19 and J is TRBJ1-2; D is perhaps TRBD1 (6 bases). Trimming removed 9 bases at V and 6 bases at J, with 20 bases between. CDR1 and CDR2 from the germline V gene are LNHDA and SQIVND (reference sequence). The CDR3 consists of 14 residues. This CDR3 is CASGYRARTDGYTF. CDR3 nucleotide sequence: TGTGCCAGCGGATACAGGGCGCGGACCGATGGCTACACCTTC.

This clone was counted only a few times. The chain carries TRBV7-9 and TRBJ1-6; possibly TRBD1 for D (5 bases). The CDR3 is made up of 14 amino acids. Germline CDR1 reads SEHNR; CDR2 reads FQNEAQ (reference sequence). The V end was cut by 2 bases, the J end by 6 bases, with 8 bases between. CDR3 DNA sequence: TGTGCCAGCAGCTTACCACAGGTTAATTCACCCCTCCACTTT. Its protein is CASSLPQVNSPLHF.

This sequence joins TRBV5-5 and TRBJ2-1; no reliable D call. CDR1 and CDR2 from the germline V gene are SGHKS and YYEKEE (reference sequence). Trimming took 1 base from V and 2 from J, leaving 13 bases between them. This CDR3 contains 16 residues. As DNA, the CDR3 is TGTGCCAGCAGCTTGTTAGCTGGATACCCCTACAATGAGCAGTTCTTC. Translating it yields CASSLLAGYPYNEQFF. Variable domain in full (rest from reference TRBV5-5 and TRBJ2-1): DAGVTQSPTHLIKTRGQQVTLRCSPISGHKSVSWYQQVLGQGPQFIFQYYEKEERGRGNFPDRFSARQFPNYSSELNVNALLLGDSALYLCASSLLAGYPYNEQFFGPGTRLTVL.

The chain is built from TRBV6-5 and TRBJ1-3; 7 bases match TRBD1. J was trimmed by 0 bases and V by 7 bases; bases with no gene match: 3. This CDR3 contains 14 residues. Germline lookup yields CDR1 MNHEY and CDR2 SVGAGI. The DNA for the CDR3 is TGTGCCAGCATGGACAGGAGCTCTGGAAACACCATATATTTT. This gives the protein CASMDRSSGNTIYF.

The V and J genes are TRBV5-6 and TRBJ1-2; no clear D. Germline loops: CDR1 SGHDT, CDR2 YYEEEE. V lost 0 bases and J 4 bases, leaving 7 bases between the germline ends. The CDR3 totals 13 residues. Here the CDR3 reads CASSLDSSYGYTF. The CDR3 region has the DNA TGTGCCAGCAGCTTGGACAGTTCCTATGGCTACACCTTC.

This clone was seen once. In DNA form, the CDR3 reads TGCGCCAGCAGCAGCGAATACCTCAACGGGGAGTTCTTC. Protein: CASSSEYLNGEFF. The rearrangement joins TRBV5-1 to TRBJ2-1; TRBD2 is a possible D gene (5 bases). The germline V and J ends were trimmed by 4 bases and 14 bases, with 19 bases remaining between them. CDR3 size: 13 residues. Per the germline V gene, CDR1 is SGHRS and CDR2 is YFSETQ.

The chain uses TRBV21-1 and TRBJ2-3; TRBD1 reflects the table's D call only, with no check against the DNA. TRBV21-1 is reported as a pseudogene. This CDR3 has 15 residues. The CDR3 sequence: CARALPPGEKDTQYF. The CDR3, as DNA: TGTGCCAGAGCTCTCCCCCCAGGGGAGAAAGATACGCAGTATTTT.

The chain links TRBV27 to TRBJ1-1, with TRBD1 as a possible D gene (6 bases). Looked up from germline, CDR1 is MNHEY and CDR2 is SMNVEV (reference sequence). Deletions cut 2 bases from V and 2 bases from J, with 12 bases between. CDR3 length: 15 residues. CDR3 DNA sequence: TGTGCCAGCAGTTTACGTCGGGGGGCAAACACTGAAGCTTTCTTT. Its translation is CASSLRRGANTEAFF.

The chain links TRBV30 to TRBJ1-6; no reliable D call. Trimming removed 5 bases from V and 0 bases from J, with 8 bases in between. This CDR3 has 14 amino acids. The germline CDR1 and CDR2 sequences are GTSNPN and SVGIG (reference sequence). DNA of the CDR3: TGTGCCTGGGACCGGAGCTCCTATAATTCACCCCTCCACTTT. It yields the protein CAWDRSSYNSPLHF.

The CDR3 DNA sequence: TGTGCCAGCAGGGGACAGATGACTAATCAGCCCCAGCATTTT. Its translation: CASRGQMTNQPQHF. V gene TRBV2 combines with J gene TRBJ1-5, with TRBD1 matching 7 bases. CDR3 length: 14 amino acids. J lost 4 bases, V lost 6 bases, and 6 bases had no gene match. Germline-derived CDR1 and CDR2 are SNHLY and FYNNEI. The complete variable domain, with remaining parts taken from reference TRBV2 and TRBJ1-5, reads EPEVTQTPSHQVTQMGQEVILRCVPISNHLYFYWYRQILGQKVEFLVSFYNNEISEKSEIFDDQFSVERPDGSNFTLKIRSTKLEDSAMYFCASRGQMTNQPQHFGDGTRLSIL.